The 9 T cell receptor beta chains in this list originate from one sample, sequenced in a study of shared clonotypes between healthy human individuals. The repertoire was sequenced with immunoSEQ multiplex PCR; TCRdb's copy has only in-frame clones and lacks some. The sample shows millions of clones, around 90% of them seen only once. The specimen sequenced was naive CD4+ T cells sorted from blood. Specified subset: CD45RA+ positively selected. Receptors were obtained from a man in his late teens or twenties in good health.

V usage is TRBV4-1 and J usage is TRBJ1-3; D unclear. Germline V CDR1 and CDR2: MGHRA, YSYEKL. The CDR3 contains 15 residues. The V gene lost 6 bases and the J gene lost 9 bases, with 21 bases spanning the gap. CDR3 loop: CASSHPTAGLATIYF. DNA of the CDR3: TGCGCCAGCAGTCACCCTACAGCGGGCCTTGCCACCATATATTTT.

This chain connects TRBV29-1 to TRBJ2-5, with 10 bases fitting TRBD1. The CDR3 consists of 14 residues. The ends lost 4 bases at V and 5 bases at J; junction bases unmatched: 7. Germline CDR1 is SQVTM and CDR2 is ANQGSEA. This CDR3 is CSVGGTGAVETQYF. CDR3 coding DNA: TGCAGCGTTGGGGGGACAGGGGCGGTTGAGACCCAGTACTTC.

The gene calls are TRBV2 and TRBJ2-1; TRBD1 aligns across 8 bases. The CDR3 runs 15 residues. Germline V lookup: CDR1 SNHLY, CDR2 FYNNEI. Losses at the gene ends were 4 bases for V and 0 bases for J; bases not matched to a gene: 2. CDR3 coding DNA: TGTGCCAGCAGTGTGGGACAGGCCTCCTACAATGAGCAGTTCTTC. It is translated as CASSVGQASYNEQFF.

This sequence joins TRBV6-1 and TRBJ1-1; D unresolved. CDR1 and CDR2 from the germline V gene are MNHNS and SASEGT. Deletions cut 3 bases from V and 2 bases from J, with 10 bases between. CDR3 size: 14 residues. This chain's CDR3 is CASSDQARNTEAFF. As DNA, the CDR3 is TGTGCCAGCAGTGACCAAGCAAGAAACACTGAAGCTTTCTTT.

J is TRBJ1-6 and V is TRBV30; perhaps TRBD1 as D (5 bases). CDR3 length: 15 amino acids. Trimming left V 0 bases short and J 6 bases short, with 12 bases between. Germline values: CDR1 GTSNPN, CDR2 SVGIG (reference sequence). For the CDR3, the DNA is TGTGCCTGGAGTGTGGGACTCTTTACTAATTCACCCCTCCACTTT. This gives the protein CAWSVGLFTNSPLHF.

The rearrangement links TRBV7-6 to TRBJ1-1, with 7 bases lining up with TRBD1. CDR1 and CDR2 from the germline V gene are SGHVS and FNYEAQ. This CDR3 is 16 amino acids long. Trimming removed 7 bases from V and 0 bases from J; junction bases left unmatched: 11. The CDR3 here is CASTGSLGQLNTEAFF. DNA of the CDR3: TGTGCCAGCACGGGGTCATTGGGACAGCTGAACACTGAAGCTTTCTTT.

The J gene is TRBJ1-2, the V gene TRBV27; D is possibly TRBD1 (6 bases). This CDR3 is 13 amino acids long. V was cut by 3 bases and J by 8 bases, with 13 bases left in between. Germline assignment: CDR1 MNHEY and CDR2 SMNVEV (reference sequence). The CDR3 nucleotides read TGTGCCAGCAGTTTTATAGGGGGTCGGGGCTACACCTTC. Translation gives CASSFIGGRGYTF.

V is TRBV18 and J is TRBJ2-7, with TRBD2 matching 11 bases. The CDR3 contains 15 residues. V trimming: 4 bases; J trimming: 6 bases; junction bases outside the gene matches: 8. Per the germline V gene, CDR1 is KGHSH and CDR2 is LQKENI. The CDR3 here is CASSLVVTSGSEQYF. The CDR3 coding sequence is TGTGCCAGCTCACTCGTTGTTACTAGCGGGAGCGAGCAGTACTTC.

The J gene is TRBJ2-7, the V gene TRBV16; no reliable D call. The CDR3 has 14 amino acids. Germline V gives CDR1 KGHSY, CDR2 FQNENV. V lost 0 bases and J lost 4, with 10 bases in between. The CDR3 spells CASSQSGIGYEQYF. CDR3 coding DNA: TGTGCCAGCAGCCAATCTGGCATAGGGTACGAGCAGTACTTC.